These 23 T cell receptor beta chains were sequenced from one sample in a study of shared T cell receptors in the human thymus. Profiling relied on immunoSEQ multiplex PCR, and the TCRdb table lists in-frame clones only, not all of them. The data show some 700,000 clones, 80% to 90% seen once. These data were also reused for a study on human thymus T cells.

The sample consisted of thymocytes. Every receptor here comes from a girl in the first two years of life with a congenital heart defect.

V usage is TRBV19 and J usage is TRBJ2-2, with 13 bases matching TRBD2. V lost 6 bases, J lost 10 bases, and 26 bases stayed unmatched. Germline CDR1 is LNHDA and CDR2 is SQIVND (reference sequence). The CDR3 runs 21 residues. CDR3: CASSPGLAGEPPDNTGEELFF. The CDR3 DNA reads as TGTGCCAGTAGCCCCGGACTAGCGGGGGAGCCACCCGACAACACCGGGGAGGAGCTGTTTTTT.

The chain couples TRBV7-2 to TRBJ1-1; D possibly corresponds to TRBD1 (6 bases). This CDR3 contains 19 residues. In germline, CDR1 is SGHTA, CDR2 FQGNSA. Trimming took off 4 bases at V and 4 bases at J, with 28 bases between the two ends. This CDR3 reads CASSYPKPRGRGTGTEAFF. The CDR3 nucleotides are TGTGCCAGCAGCTACCCGAAGCCAAGGGGGAGGGGGACGGGCACTGAAGCTTTCTTT.

J is TRBJ2-1 and V is TRBV7-2; a possible D gene is TRBD2 (6 bases). Germline V gene sequence: CDR1 SGHTA, CDR2 FQGNSA. Trimming left V 1 base short and J 5 bases short, with 21 bases between. This CDR3 is built from 18 residues. CDR3 DNA: TGTGCCAGCAGCTTAGTTTGGGCGGTGGCGGGGAGAAACAATGAGCAGTTCTTC. It is translated as CASSLVWAVAGRNNEQFF.

The chain recombines TRBV4-1 with TRBJ1-4; D uncertain. The CDR3 sequence is 19 residues long. V was clipped by 1 base and J by 0 bases, with 18 bases between them. The V gene's germline CDR1 is MGHRA and CDR2 YSYEKL. CDR3 coding DNA: TGCGCCAGCAGCCAAGCTAATGGGCAGAGGGCGGCAACTAATGAAAAACTGTTTTTT. Translating it yields CASSQANGQRAATNEKLFF.

The chain couples TRBV4-1 to TRBJ1-2; 9 bases fit TRBD1. CDR1 MGHRA and CDR2 YSYEKL come from the germline V gene. This CDR3 is 17 amino acids long. Germline trimming cut 0 bases from V and 4 bases from J; bases unmatched to any gene: 9. The CDR3 nucleotides read TGCGCCAGCAGCCAAGACGGGACAGGGTGGGGGTCCTATGGCTACACCTTC. Protein: CASSQDGTGWGSYGYTF.

The chain recombines TRBV19 with TRBJ2-6; D might be TRBD1 (7 bases). V was clipped by 6 bases and J by 2 bases, with 11 bases between them. This CDR3 has 15 residues. Germline V gives CDR1 LNHDA, CDR2 SQIVND (reference sequence). CDR3 DNA sequence: TGTGCCAGTAGGTCAGGGGGGACTGGGGCCAACGTCCTGACTTTC. It translates to CASRSGGTGANVLTF. Filled out from reference TRBV19 and TRBJ2-6, the complete variable domain reads DGGITQSPKYLFRKEGQNVTLSCEQNLNHDAMYWYRQDPGQGLRLIYYSQIVNDFQKGDIAEGYSVSREKKESFPLTVTSAQKNPTAFYLCASRSGGTGANVLTFGAGSRLTVL.

V gene TRBV11-2 combines with J gene TRBJ2-1, with TRBD2 as a possible D gene (6 bases). This CDR3 spans 16 amino acids. CDR1 SGHAT and CDR2 FQNNGV come from the germline V gene. Trimming took 1 base from V and 6 from J, leaving 16 bases between them. This chain's CDR3 is CASSLVGGARFNEQFF. DNA for the CDR3: TGTGCCAGCAGCTTAGTAGGAGGGGCGCGTTTCAATGAGCAGTTCTTC.

The chain carries TRBV11-2 and TRBJ1-2, with TRBD1 identical over 7 bases. Germline CDR1 SGHAT, CDR2 FQNNGV. This CDR3 region has 16 residues. Germline trimming cut 2 bases from V and 1 base from J; bases unmatched to any gene: 7. The CDR3 is CASSLTRTGLNYGYTF. In DNA, the CDR3 is TGTGCCAGCAGCTTAACAAGGACAGGTCTTAACTATGGCTACACCTTC.

This clone was detected only a few times. The V and J genes are TRBV14 and TRBJ2-1; 12 bases line up with TRBD1. CDR3 length: 16 amino acids. Germline-derived CDR1 and CDR2 are SGHDN and FVKESK. V lost 0 bases, J lost 8 bases, and 5 bases stayed unmatched. The CDR3 reads CASSQDTGTGGDEQFF. The CDR3 DNA reads as TGTGCCAGCAGCCAAGATACCGGGACAGGGGGCGATGAGCAGTTCTTC.

The chain joins TRBV18 to TRBJ2-2, with 7 bases identical to TRBD2. V lost 8 bases to trimming and J lost 7 bases; unmatched junction nucleotides: 13. Germline-derived CDR1 and CDR2 are KGHSH and LQKENI. This CDR3 comprises 15 residues. The CDR3 spells CASERGAPHGGELFF. The DNA of the CDR3 is TGTGCCAGCGAGCGGGGAGCCCCGCATGGCGGGGAGCTGTTTTTT.

This chain uses TRBV2 with TRBJ2-3; 10 positions match TRBD2. From germline, CDR1 is SNHLY and CDR2 FYNNEI. Trimming at V came to 6 bases and at J to 0 bases, leaving 3 bases not matched to a gene. The CDR3 has 15 residues. CDR3 protein: CASRVAGGSTDTQYF. The CDR3 coding sequence is TGTGCCAGCAGGGTAGCGGGGGGAAGCACAGATACGCAGTATTTT.

This clone was found a few times. The chain recombines TRBV6-8 with TRBJ2-7; 9 positions agree with TRBD2. V lost 2 bases, J lost 3 bases, and 8 bases stayed unmatched. This CDR3 comprises 16 residues. Germline V CDR1 and CDR2: MNHGY, SAAAGT. CDR3 nucleotide sequence: TGTGCCAGCAGTTACAAGGGACTAGCATCGGGCTACGAGCAGTACTTC. This codes for CASSYKGLASGYEQYF.

V gene TRBV15 combines with J gene TRBJ2-5; the match to TRBD2 covers 13 bases. This CDR3 has 17 residues. CDR1 is LNHNV, CDR2 YYDKDF, per germline (reference sequence). The V segment lost 3 bases and the J segment 4 bases; nucleotides outside the gene matches: 8. Here the CDR3 reads CATSRTLAGGTAETQYF. DNA of the CDR3: TGTGCCACCAGCAGGACACTAGCGGGGGGGACTGCAGAGACCCAGTACTTC.

The V and J genes are TRBV6-4 and TRBJ1-1; possible D gene TRBD1, 6 bases. Germline CDR1 reads MRHNA; CDR2 reads SNTAGT. The CDR3 sequence is 14 residues long. The V end lost 0 bases, the J end lost 10 bases, and 15 bases lay between the germline ends. CDR3 nucleotides: TGTGCCAGCAGTGACTCCCCAGGGGCCTCGGGAGCTTTCTTT. Its protein is CASSDSPGASGAFF.

CDR3 DNA: TGTGCCAGCAGCTTAAGGTCGGGGGACTGCGTATCTGAAGCTTTCTTT. This codes for CASSLRSGDCVSEAFF. The V call is TRBV7-2, the J call TRBJ1-1; a weak D match, TRBD1 (5 bases). Trimming took 2 bases from V and 6 from J, leaving 19 bases between them. This CDR3 spans 16 amino acids. The germline gives CDR1 SGHTA, CDR2 FQGNSA.

The chain is built from TRBV2 and TRBJ2-3, with 7 bases identical to TRBD2. Germline assignment: CDR1 SNHLY and CDR2 FYNNEI. CDR3 length: 15 amino acids. Trimming took 3 bases from V and 0 from J; bases not matched to a gene: 3. CDR3 region: CASSEWRGSTDTQYF. The CDR3 DNA reads TGTGCCAGCAGTGAGTGGCGGGGGAGCACAGATACGCAGTATTTT.

V usage is TRBV4-1 and J usage is TRBJ2-5; the match to TRBD2 covers 14 bases. Trimming took 4 bases from V and 2 from J; bases not matched to a gene: 12. Germline CDR1 MGHRA, CDR2 YSYEKL. The CDR3 runs 19 residues. For the CDR3, the DNA is TGCGCCAGCAGCCCTTACCGACTAGCGGGGGGGCGCGGACAAGAGACCCAGTACTTC. Translated, it gives CASSPYRLAGGRGQETQYF.

The CDR3 DNA is TGCGCCAGCAGTGGACAGGGGGTTCGTCATGGCTACACCTTC. Protein sequence: CASSGQGVRHGYTF. The chain has TRBV10-2 and TRBJ1-2, with TRBD1 identical over 9 bases. The V segment lost 4 bases and the J segment 6 bases; nucleotides outside the gene matches: 6. The CDR3 spans 14 residues. Germline CDR1 is WSHSY and CDR2 is SAAADI.

The V gene is TRBV27, the J gene TRBJ2-7; perhaps TRBD2 as D (5 bases). Germline values: CDR1 MNHEY, CDR2 SMNVEV (reference sequence). V was trimmed by 5 bases and J by 1 base, leaving 9 bases between them. This CDR3 has 13 residues. Here the CDR3 reads CASSVGISYEQYF. The CDR3 DNA follows: TGTGCCAGCAGTGTCGGGATTTCCTACGAGCAGTACTTC.

J is TRBJ1-4 and V is TRBV29-1; D is unresolved. Germline CDR1 reads SQVTM; CDR2 reads ANQGSEA. V lost 3 bases to trimming and J lost 0 bases, with 5 bases between them. This CDR3 contains 13 residues. The CDR3 nucleotides read TGCAGCGTTGAGGAGCCAACTAATGAAAAACTGTTTTTT. It codes for CSVEEPTNEKLFF.

This sequence joins TRBV4-1 and TRBJ1-1; 11 nucleotides align to TRBD1. Germline V gene lookup returns CDR1 MGHRA and CDR2 YSYEKL. J lost 8 bases, V lost 1 base, and 12 bases had no gene match. The CDR3 covers 17 residues. CDR3 nucleotides: TGCGCCAGCAGCCAAGGCCTATCGCCGGGGGACAGGGGGGAAGCTTTCTTT. Protein: CASSQGLSPGDRGEAFF.

The J gene is TRBJ1-5, the V gene TRBV15; D is ambiguous. This CDR3 spans 18 amino acids. Trimming took 1 base from V and 2 from J, leaving 18 bases between them. Germline CDR1 reads LNHNV; CDR2 reads YYDKDF (reference sequence). The CDR3 is CATSRVRGNPLGNQPQHF. CDR3 nucleotides: TGTGCCACCAGCAGAGTGCGGGGAAACCCCCTCGGCAATCAGCCCCAGCATTTT.

The rearrangement uses TRBV5-5 and TRBJ2-7; 11 bases map to TRBD1. Germline values: CDR1 SGHKS, CDR2 YYEKEE (reference sequence). After removal of 2 bases from V and 3 bases from J, the junction contained 10 bases not matched to a gene. The CDR3 is 17 amino acids. The CDR3 loop is CASSFTDRGPSFYEQYF. CDR3 bases: TGTGCCAGCAGCTTTACGGACAGGGGGCCTTCCTTCTACGAGCAGTACTTC.